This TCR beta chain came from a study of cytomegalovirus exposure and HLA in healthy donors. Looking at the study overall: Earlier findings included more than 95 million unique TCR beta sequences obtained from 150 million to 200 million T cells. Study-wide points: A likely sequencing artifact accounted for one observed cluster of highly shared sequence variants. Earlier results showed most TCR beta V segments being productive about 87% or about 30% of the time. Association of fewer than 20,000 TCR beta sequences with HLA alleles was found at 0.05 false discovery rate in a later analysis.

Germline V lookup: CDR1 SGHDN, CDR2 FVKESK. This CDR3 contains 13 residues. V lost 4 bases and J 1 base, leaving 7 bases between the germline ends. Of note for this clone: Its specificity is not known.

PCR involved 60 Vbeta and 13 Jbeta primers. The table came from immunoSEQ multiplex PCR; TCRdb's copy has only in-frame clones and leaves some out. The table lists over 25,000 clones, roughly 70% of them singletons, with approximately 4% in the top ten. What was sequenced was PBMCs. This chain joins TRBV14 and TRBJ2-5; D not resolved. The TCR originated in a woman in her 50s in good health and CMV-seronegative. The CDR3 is CASSRQIQETQYF. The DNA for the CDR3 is TGTGCCAGCAGCCGGCAGATCCAAGAGACCCAGTACTTC.